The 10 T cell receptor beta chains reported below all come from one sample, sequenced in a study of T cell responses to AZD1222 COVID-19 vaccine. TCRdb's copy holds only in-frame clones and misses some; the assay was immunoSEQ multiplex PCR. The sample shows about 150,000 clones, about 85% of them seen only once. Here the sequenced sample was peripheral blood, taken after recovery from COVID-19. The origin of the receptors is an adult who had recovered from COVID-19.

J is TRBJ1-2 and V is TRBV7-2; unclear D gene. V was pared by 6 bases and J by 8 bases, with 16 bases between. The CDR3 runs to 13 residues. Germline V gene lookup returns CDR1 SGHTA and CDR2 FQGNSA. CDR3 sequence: CASRFTGSRGYTF. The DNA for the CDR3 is TGTGCCAGCAGATTTACCGGCTCGAGGGGCTACACCTTC.

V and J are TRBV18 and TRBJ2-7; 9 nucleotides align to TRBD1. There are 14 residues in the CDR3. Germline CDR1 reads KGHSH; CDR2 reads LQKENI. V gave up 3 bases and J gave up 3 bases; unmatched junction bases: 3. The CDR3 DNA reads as TGTGCCAGCTCACCGGGACAGGGATACTACGAGCAGTACTTC. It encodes CASSPGQGYYEQYF.

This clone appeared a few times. CDR3 region: CASSPGQVTYEQYF. In DNA form, the CDR3 reads TGTGCCAGCTCACCAGGACAGGTCACCTACGAGCAGTACTTC. V is TRBV18 and J is TRBJ2-7; 7 bases line up with TRBD1. Trimming took 2 bases from V and 2 from J; bases not matched to a gene: 3. There are 14 residues in the CDR3. CDR1 KGHSH and CDR2 LQKENI come from the germline V gene.

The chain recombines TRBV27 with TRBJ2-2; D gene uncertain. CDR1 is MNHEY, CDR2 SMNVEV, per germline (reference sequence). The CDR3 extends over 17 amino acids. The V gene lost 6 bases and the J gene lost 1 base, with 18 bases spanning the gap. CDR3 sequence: CASSKRNIGWNTGELFF. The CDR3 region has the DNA TGTGCCAGCAGCAAGAGAAACATCGGGTGGAACACCGGGGAGCTGTTTTTT.

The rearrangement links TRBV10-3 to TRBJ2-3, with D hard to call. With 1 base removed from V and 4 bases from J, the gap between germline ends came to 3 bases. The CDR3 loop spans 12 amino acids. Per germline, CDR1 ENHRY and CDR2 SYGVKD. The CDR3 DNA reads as TGTGCCATCAGTGAGTTCCCAGATACGCAGTATTTT. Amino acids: CAISEFPDTQYF.

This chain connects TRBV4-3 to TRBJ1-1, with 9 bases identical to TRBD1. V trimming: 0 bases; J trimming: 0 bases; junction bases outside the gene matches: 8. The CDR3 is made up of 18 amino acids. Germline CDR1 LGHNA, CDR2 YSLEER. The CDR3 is CASSQDPRGQGMNTEAFF. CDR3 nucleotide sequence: TGCGCCAGCAGCCAAGATCCCCGGGGACAGGGAATGAACACTGAAGCTTTCTTT.

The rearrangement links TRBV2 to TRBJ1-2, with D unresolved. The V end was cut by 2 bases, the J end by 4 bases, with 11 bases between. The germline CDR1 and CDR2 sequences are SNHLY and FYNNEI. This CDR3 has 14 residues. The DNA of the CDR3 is TGTGCCAGCAGTGAATCGGTCCCCGCCTATGGCTACACCTTC. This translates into CASSESVPAYGYTF.

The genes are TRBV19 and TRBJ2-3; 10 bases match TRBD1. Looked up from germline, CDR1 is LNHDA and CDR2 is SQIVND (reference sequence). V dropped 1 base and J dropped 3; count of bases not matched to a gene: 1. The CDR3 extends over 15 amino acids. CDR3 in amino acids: CASSIGTGGTDTQYF. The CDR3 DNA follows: TGTGCCAGTAGTATAGGGACAGGGGGTACAGATACGCAGTATTTT.

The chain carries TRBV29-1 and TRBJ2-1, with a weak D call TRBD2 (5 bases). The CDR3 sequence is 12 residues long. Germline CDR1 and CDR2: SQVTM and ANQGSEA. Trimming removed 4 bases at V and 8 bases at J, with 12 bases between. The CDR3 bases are TGCAGCGTTGGCCGCTCGGACTATGAGCAGTTCTTC. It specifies CSVGRSDYEQFF.

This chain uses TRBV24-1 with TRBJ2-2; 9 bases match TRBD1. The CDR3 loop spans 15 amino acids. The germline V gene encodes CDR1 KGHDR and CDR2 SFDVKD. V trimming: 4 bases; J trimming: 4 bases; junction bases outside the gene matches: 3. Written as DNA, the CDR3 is TGTGCCACCAGTGAACCGACAGGGGGCACCGGGGAGCTGTTTTTT. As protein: CATSEPTGGTGELFF.